This is a list of T cell receptor beta chains from one sample in a study of metastatic and nonmetastatic thyroid tumors. TCRdb reprocessed the PCR reads using MiXCR. In the table there are around 13,000 clones, around 10% of which are singletons. The sequencing input was blood. Receptors originate from a female donor with papillary thyroid cancer or a benign thyroid nodule (not recorded which). Some clones in this sample may be carry-over from other donors' samples. Both conserved end residues are part of each CDR3. A D gene is named only where the DNA matches it firmly. Not all rows give a size; the values are once, few, many and, for expanded clones, a class.

CDR3: CASSIGETQYF
DNA: TGTGCCAGCAGTATCGGGGAGACCCAGTACTTC
D: -
J: TRBJ2-5
V: TRBV27
size: many

CDR3: CASSRGGQSGVNVLTF
DNA: TGTGCCAGCAGTAGGGGGGGGCAGTCTGGGGTCAACGTCCTGACTTTC
D: -
J: TRBJ2-6
V: TRBV27
size: many

CDR3: CASSIAAGPGNTIYF
DNA: TGTGCCAGTAGTATAGCGGCGGGGCCGGGAAACACCATATATTTT
D: -
J: TRBJ1-3
V: TRBV19
size: medium-sized

CDR3: CASSLELGSNEQFF
DNA: TGTGCCAGCAGTTTAGAACTCGGGTCGAATGAGCAGTTCTTC
D: -
J: TRBJ2-1
V: TRBV28
size: many

CDR3: CASSSSSGRPLYEQYF
DNA: TGTGCCAGCAGTTCCTCTAGCGGGAGGCCGTTGTACGAGCAGTACTTC
D: TRBD2
J: TRBJ2-7
V: TRBV28
size: medium-sized

CDR3: CASTLLPSGNTDTQYF
DNA: TGTGCCAGCACCCTTCTTCCTAGCGGGAACACAGATACGCAGTATTTT
D: TRBD2
J: TRBJ2-3
V: TRBV11-2
size: many

CDR3: CASSEAGDYQETQYF
DNA: TGTGCCAGCAGTGAAGCCGGGGACTACCAAGAGACCCAGTACTTC
D: -
J: TRBJ2-5
V: TRBV6-1
size: many

CDR3: CASSSRTGDTEAFF
DNA: TGTGCCAGCAGTTCCAGAACAGGGGACACTGAAGCTTTCTTT
D: TRBD1
J: TRBJ1-1
V: TRBV6-1
size: few

CDR3: CASRRLAGASYEQYF
DNA: TGTGCCAGCAGAAGACTAGCGGGGGCCTCCTACGAGCAGTACTTC
D: TRBD2
J: TRBJ2-7
V: TRBV6-2/TRBV6-3
size: medium-sized

CDR3: CASTSSGRDHNEQFF
DNA: TGTGCCAGCACCTCTTCGGGAAGGGACCACAATGAGCAGTTCTTC
D: -
J: TRBJ2-1
V: TRBV7-6
size: many

CDR3: CASRVRGCYEQYF
DNA: TGTGCCAGCAGGGTCAGGGGATGCTACGAGCAGTACTTC
D: -
J: TRBJ2-7
V: TRBV6-2/TRBV6-3
size: -

CDR3: CSGGESSLAYEQYF
DNA: TGCAGTGGGGGGGAGAGCTCGCTAGCCTACGAGCAGTACTTC
D: -
J: TRBJ2-7
V: TRBV20-1
size: many

CDR3: CASTTPQGRNTEAFF
DNA: TGTGCCAGCACTACTCCACAGGGACGGAACACTGAAGCTTTCTTT
D: -
J: TRBJ1-1
V: TRBV28
size: many

CDR3: CASSLTTSGSYNEQFF
DNA: TGCGCCAGCAGCTTGACTACTAGCGGGTCCTACAATGAGCAGTTCTTC
D: TRBD2
J: TRBJ2-1
V: TRBV5-1
size: many

CDR3: CASSQAHMGFSYNSPLHF
DNA: TGCGCCAGCAGCCAAGCTCATATGGGGTTCTCCTATAATTCACCCCTCCACTTT
D: -
J: TRBJ1-6
V: TRBV4-1
size: many